One sample yielded the 15 T cell receptor beta chains listed below, sequenced in a study of T cell responses to AZD1222 COVID-19 vaccine. Profiling relied on immunoSEQ multiplex PCR, and the TCRdb table lists in-frame clones only, not all of them. Among more than 100,000 clones listed, roughly 87% were seen once. Sample: peripheral blood, taken 28 days after the second AZD1222 dose. Receptor source: an adult who received the AZD1222 COVID-19 vaccine.

This clone was recorded a few times. The chain is built from TRBV7-8 and TRBJ2-7, with TRBD1 matching over 9 bases. V dropped 0 bases and J dropped 7; count of bases not matched to a gene: 7. Germline CDR1 and CDR2: SGHVS and FQNEAQ. There are 15 residues in the CDR3. CDR3 residues: CASSLAWTGAQEQYF. As DNA, the CDR3 is TGTGCCAGCAGCTTAGCATGGACAGGGGCTCAGGAGCAGTACTTC.

The rearrangement joins TRBV19 to TRBJ2-7, with 8 bases that match TRBD1. Germline V gives CDR1 LNHDA, CDR2 SQIVND (reference sequence). There are 15 residues in the CDR3. With V trimmed by 3 bases and J by 2 bases, 6 bases remained unmatched. CDR3: CASSIGGTGAYEQYF. Here the CDR3 DNA reads TGTGCCAGTAGTATTGGCGGGACAGGTGCCTACGAGCAGTACTTC. Together with reference TRBV19 and TRBJ2-7, the CDR3 gives the full variable domain: DGGITQSPKYLFRKEGQNVTLSCEQNLNHDAMYWYRQDPGQGLRLIYYSQIVNDFQKGDIAEGYSVSREKKESFPLTVTSAQKNPTAFYLCASSIGGTGAYEQYFGPGTRLTVT.

The chain carries TRBV5-6 and TRBJ2-1; 7 bases agree with TRBD2. This CDR3 has 13 residues. After removal of 7 bases from V and 4 bases from J, the junction contained 5 bases not matched to a gene. Germline loops: CDR1 SGHDT, CDR2 YYEEEE. Here the CDR3 reads CASGRAGYNEQFF. DNA of the CDR3: TGTGCCAGCGGGAGGGCGGGGTACAATGAGCAGTTCTTC.

The chain joins TRBV9 to TRBJ2-1; no definite D call. Germline CDR1 and CDR2: SGDLS and YYNGEE. CDR3 length equals 15 residues. The germline V and J ends were trimmed by 4 bases and 6 bases, with 17 bases remaining between them. CDR3 sequence: CASSSHPDPSNEQFF. Here the CDR3 DNA reads TGTGCCAGCAGCTCCCACCCCGATCCATCCAATGAGCAGTTCTTC.

This chain joins TRBV4-1 and TRBJ1-1, with 7 bases identical to TRBD1. After removal of 4 bases from V and 0 bases from J, the junction contained 5 bases not matched to a gene. The CDR3 contains 15 residues. Germline lookup yields CDR1 MGHRA and CDR2 YSYEKL. CDR3 region: CASSRDSPMNTEAFF. The CDR3 region has the DNA TGCGCCAGCAGCCGGGACAGCCCCATGAACACTGAAGCTTTCTTT.

The rearrangement joins TRBV2 to TRBJ1-5; D gene ambiguous. V lost 9 bases, J lost 10 bases, and 25 bases lay in between. The CDR3 totals 15 residues. Germline CDR1 is SNHLY and CDR2 is FYNNEI. In DNA form, the CDR3 reads TGTGCCAGTTCAGAGGAGAGGACGGTCCAGAATCCCCAGCATTTT. Encoded protein: CASSEERTVQNPQHF. Complete variable domain (other parts from reference TRBV2 and TRBJ1-5): EPEVTQTPSHQVTQMGQEVILRCVPISNHLYFYWYRQILGQKVEFLVSFYNNEISEKSEIFDDQFSVERPDGSNFTLKIRSTKLEDSAMYFCASSEERTVQNPQHFGDGTRLSIL.

The table lists this clone with a few counts. V usage is TRBV7-8 and J usage is TRBJ1-6; D uncertain. V dropped 5 bases and J dropped 4 bases, with 15 bases sitting between them. The CDR3 extends over 16 amino acids. Per germline, CDR1 SGHVS and CDR2 FQNEAQ. DNA for the CDR3: TGTGCCAGCAGCCTTACTACCCGCGCTTATAATTCACCCCTCCACTTT. As protein: CASSLTTRAYNSPLHF.

This clone was recorded once. This chain links TRBV5-1 with TRBJ1-1; D is unclear. Germline lookup yields CDR1 SGHRS and CDR2 YFSETQ. V gave up 3 bases and J gave up 1 base, with 13 bases separating them. CDR3 length: 15 amino acids. The CDR3 sequence: CASSSLLGGNTEAFF. CDR3 sequence (DNA): TGCGCCAGCAGCTCGTTGTTGGGCGGGAACACTGAAGCTTTCTTT.

Regarding this clone: Other DNA sequences in this specimen translate into the identical CDR3. The chain uses TRBV7-2 and TRBJ2-1; unclear D gene. Germline CDR1 and CDR2: SGHTA and FQGNSA. V was pared by 1 base and J by 5 bases, with 6 bases between. The CDR3 has 13 residues. The CDR3 spells CASSLGRNNEQFF. The CDR3 DNA reads as TGTGCCAGCAGCTTAGGAAGAAACAATGAGCAGTTCTTC.

The CDR3 reads CASSPGGTERNTEAFF. For the CDR3, the DNA is TGCGCCAGCAGCCCGGGGGGGACAGAAAGGAACACTGAAGCTTTCTTT. The chain recombines TRBV5-1 with TRBJ1-1; 7 bases align to TRBD1. V lost 4 bases, J lost 1 base, and 10 bases stayed unmatched. Germline V gene data show CDR1 as SGHRS and CDR2 as YFSETQ. This CDR3 has 16 residues. Variable domain in full (rest from reference TRBV5-1 and TRBJ1-1): KAGVTQTPRYLIKTRGQQVTLSCSPISGHRSVSWYQQTPGQGLQFLFEYFSETQRNKGNFPGRFSGRQFSNSRSEMNVSTLELGDSALYLCASSPGGTERNTEAFFGQGTRLTVV.

The chain carries TRBV2 and TRBJ1-4, with 7 bases matching TRBD1. The CDR3 contains 15 residues. Germline V gives CDR1 SNHLY, CDR2 FYNNEI. The V gene end was trimmed by 6 bases and the J gene end by 4 bases; junction bases not matched to a gene: 8. As DNA, the CDR3 is TGTGCCAGCAGACCATTAACAGGGGTTAATGAAAAACTGTTTTTT. This codes for CASRPLTGVNEKLFF.

This clone has only a few counts. The genes are TRBV5-3 and TRBJ1-2; 7 bases agree with TRBD1. TRBV5-3 is sorted into the ORF group, with uncertain function. V was clipped by 1 base and J by 0 bases; unmatched bases: 6. This CDR3 is built from 16 residues. CDR3 bases: TGTGCCAGAAGCTTGCGAGAGGGGGCGACTAACTATGGCTACACCTTC. Translation gives CARSLREGATNYGYTF.

This clone came up once. The chain links TRBV21-1 to TRBJ2-5; the DNA was not compared with TRBD1, the D call given in the table. TRBV21-1 is assigned pseudogene status. CDR3 length equals 14 residues. This chain's CDR3 is CASLRVAYQETQYF. The CDR3 DNA sequence: TGTGCCAGCCTCAGGGTCGCCTACCAAGAGACCCAGTACTTC.

The CDR3 spells CASSIGASGDETQYF. The CDR3 DNA is TGTGCCAGTAGTATCGGCGCTAGCGGGGATGAGACCCAGTACTTC. The chain uses TRBV19 and TRBJ2-5; TRBD2 matches at 9 bases. V trimming: 3 bases; J trimming: 5 bases; junction bases outside the gene matches: 7. Germline V CDR1 and CDR2: LNHDA, SQIVND (reference sequence). CDR3 length equals 15 residues. The whole variable domain, filled in from reference TRBV19 and TRBJ2-5, reads DGGITQSPKYLFRKEGQNVTLSCEQNLNHDAMYWYRQDPGQGLRLIYYSQIVNDFQKGDIAEGYSVSREKKESFPLTVTSAQKNPTAFYLCASSIGASGDETQYFGPGTRLLVL.

The rearrangement links TRBV28 to TRBJ1-1, with D hard to call. Germline V gives CDR1 MDHEN, CDR2 SYDVKM. The CDR3 has 12 residues. V was cut by 2 bases and J by 6 bases, with 7 bases left in between. The DNA of the CDR3 is TGTGCCAGCAGTTTAGACTACGCTGAAGCTTTCTTT. Residues: CASSLDYAEAFF. The whole variable domain, filled in from reference TRBV28 and TRBJ1-1, reads DVKVTQSSRYLVKRTGEKVFLECVQDMDHENMFWYRQDPGLGLRLIYFSYDVKMKEKGDIPEGYSVSREKKERFSLILESASTNQTSMYLCASSLDYAEAFFGQGTRLTVV.